This T cell receptor beta chain was captured by sequencing in a study of Ad26.COV2.S vaccination and SARS-CoV-2 variants. For the study at large: A participant enrolled in the COV1001 Ad26.COV2.S trial arm provided the sample. Once, or twice with 56 days between doses, Ad26.COV2.S was given intramuscularly.

Treatment in this sample: about 20 received Ad26.COV2.S at low or high dose, single or two shots; 5 received placebo; per-sample allocation not given. Specimen acquisition occurred on day 63 following the initial vaccine or placebo injection. An Ad26 vector expressing Wuhan-strain SARS-CoV-2 spike constituted the vaccine. Per the germline V gene, CDR1 is SGHVS and CDR2 is FNYEAQ. V gave up 0 bases and J gave up 6 bases; unmatched junction bases: 2. CDR3 size: 15 residues. Here immunoSEQ multiplex PCR was the method, and the copy in TCRdb shows in-frame clones only, minus some. The sample holds hundreds of thousands of clones, 80% to 90% seen once. A note on this clone: Its antigen is still unknown.

Study-wide findings and caveats: The authors reported substantial breadth in spike-specific CD8+ and CD4+ T cell responses after vaccination.

The chain carries TRBV7-6 and TRBJ2-3, with 11 bases that match TRBD2. This specimen consisted of peripheral blood, obtained in a trial of Ad26.COV2.S vaccine versus placebo. The receptor was isolated from a person between 18 and 59 years old who received the Ad26.COV2.S COVID-19 vaccine or a placebo. The CDR3 here is CASSLAPSGGDTQYF. The CDR3 DNA sequence: TGTGCCAGCAGCTTAGCCCCTAGCGGGGGGGATACGCAGTATTTT.